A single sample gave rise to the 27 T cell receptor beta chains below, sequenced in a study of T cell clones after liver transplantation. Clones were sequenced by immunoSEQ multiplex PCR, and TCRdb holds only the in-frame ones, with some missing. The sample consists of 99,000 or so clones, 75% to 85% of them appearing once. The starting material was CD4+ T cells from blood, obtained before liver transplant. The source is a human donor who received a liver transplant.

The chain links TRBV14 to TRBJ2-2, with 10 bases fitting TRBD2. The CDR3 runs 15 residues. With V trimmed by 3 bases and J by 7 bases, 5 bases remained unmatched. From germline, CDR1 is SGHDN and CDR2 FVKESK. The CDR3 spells CASSHLAGDIGELFF. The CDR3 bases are TGTGCCAGCAGCCACCTAGCGGGGGATATCGGGGAGCTGTTTTTT.

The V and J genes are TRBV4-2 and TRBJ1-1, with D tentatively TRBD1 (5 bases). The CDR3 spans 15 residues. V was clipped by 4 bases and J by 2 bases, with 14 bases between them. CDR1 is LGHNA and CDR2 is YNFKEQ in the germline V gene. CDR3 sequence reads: CASSLQGEGNTEAFF. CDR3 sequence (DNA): TGTGCCAGCAGCCTCCAAGGGGAGGGTAACACTGAAGCTTTCTTT.

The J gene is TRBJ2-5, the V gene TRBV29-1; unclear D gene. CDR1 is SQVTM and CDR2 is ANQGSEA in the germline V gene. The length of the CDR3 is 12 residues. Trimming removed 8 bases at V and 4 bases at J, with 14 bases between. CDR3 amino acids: CSSCGDTETQYF. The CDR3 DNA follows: TGCAGCTCGTGTGGGGATACAGAGACCCAGTACTTC.

This chain's CDR3 is CASSSTAFNYGYTF. CDR3 DNA sequence: TGTGCCAGCAGTTCAACGGCATTTAACTATGGCTACACCTTC. The chain joins TRBV27 to TRBJ1-2; no firm D call. Trimming removed 4 bases at V and 1 base at J, with 10 bases between. CDR3 length equals 14 residues. Germline values: CDR1 MNHEY, CDR2 SMNVEV (reference sequence).

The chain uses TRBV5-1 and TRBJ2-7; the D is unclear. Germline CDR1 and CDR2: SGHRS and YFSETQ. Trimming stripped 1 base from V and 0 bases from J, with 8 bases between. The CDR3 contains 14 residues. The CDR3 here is CASSLTGSSYEQYF. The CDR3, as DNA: TGCGCCAGCAGCTTGACGGGCAGCTCCTACGAGCAGTACTTC.

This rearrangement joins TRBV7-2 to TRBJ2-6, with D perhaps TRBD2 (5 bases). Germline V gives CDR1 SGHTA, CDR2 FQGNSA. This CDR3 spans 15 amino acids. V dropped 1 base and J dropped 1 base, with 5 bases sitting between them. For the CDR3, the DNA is TGTGCCAGCAGCTTAGGAGGGTCTGGGGCCAACGTCCTGACTTTC. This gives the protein CASSLGGSGANVLTF.

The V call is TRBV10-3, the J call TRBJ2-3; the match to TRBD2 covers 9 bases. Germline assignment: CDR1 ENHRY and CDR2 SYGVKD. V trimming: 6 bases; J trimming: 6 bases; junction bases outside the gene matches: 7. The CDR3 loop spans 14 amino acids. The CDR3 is CAIRPLAGMDTQYF. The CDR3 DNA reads TGTGCCATCAGGCCTCTAGCGGGGATGGATACGCAGTATTTT.

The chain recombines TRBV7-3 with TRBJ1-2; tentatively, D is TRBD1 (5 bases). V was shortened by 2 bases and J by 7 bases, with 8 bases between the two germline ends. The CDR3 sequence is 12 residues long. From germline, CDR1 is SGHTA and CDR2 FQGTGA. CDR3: CASSLDGGGYTF. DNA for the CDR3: TGTGCCAGCAGCTTAGATGGGGGTGGCTACACCTTC.

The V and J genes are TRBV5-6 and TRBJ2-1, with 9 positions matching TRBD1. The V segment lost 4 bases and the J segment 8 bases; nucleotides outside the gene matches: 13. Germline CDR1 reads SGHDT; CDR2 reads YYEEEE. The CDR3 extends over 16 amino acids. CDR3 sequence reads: CASSAPWADRGYEQFF. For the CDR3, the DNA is TGTGCCAGCAGCGCGCCGTGGGCGGACAGGGGATATGAGCAGTTCTTC.

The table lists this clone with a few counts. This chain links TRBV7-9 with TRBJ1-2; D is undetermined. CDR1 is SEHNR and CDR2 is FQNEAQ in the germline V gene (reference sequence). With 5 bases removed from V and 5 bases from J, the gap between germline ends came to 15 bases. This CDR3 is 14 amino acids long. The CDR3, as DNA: TGTGCCAGCAGCCTTCCTTTTACGGATTATGGCTACACCTTC. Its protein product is CASSLPFTDYGYTF.

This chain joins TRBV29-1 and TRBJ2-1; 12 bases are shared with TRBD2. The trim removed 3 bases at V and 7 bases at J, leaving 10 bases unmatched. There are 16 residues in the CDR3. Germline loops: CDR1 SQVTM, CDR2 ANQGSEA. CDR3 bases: TGCAGCGTTGACCGAGCTAGCGGGAGGGCGGCGAATGAGCAGTTCTTC. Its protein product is CSVDRASGRAANEQFF.

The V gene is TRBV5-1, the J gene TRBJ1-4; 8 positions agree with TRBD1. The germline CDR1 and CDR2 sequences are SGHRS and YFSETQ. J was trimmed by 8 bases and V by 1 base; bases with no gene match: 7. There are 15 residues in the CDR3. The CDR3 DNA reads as TGCGCCAGCAGCTTGACCGGACAGGGACTAGAAAAACTGTTTTTT. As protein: CASSLTGQGLEKLFF.

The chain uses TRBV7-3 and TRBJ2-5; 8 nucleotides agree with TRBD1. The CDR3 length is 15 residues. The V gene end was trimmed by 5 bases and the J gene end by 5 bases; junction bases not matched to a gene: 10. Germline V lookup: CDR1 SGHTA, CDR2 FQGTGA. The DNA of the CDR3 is TGTGCCAGCAGCCCCGGACAGGGTCGGCAGGAGACCCAGTACTTC. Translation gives CASSPGQGRQETQYF.

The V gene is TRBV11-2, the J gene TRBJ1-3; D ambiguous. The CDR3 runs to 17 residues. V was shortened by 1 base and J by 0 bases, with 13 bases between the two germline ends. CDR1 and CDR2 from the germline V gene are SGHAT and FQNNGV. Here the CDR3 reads CASSLVIRRISGNTIYF. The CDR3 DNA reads TGTGCCAGCAGCTTAGTCATTCGTCGGATCTCTGGAAACACCATATATTTT.

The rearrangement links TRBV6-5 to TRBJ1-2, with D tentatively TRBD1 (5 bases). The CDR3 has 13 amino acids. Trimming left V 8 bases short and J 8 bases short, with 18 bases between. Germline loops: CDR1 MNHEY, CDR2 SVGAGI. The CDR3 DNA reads TGTGCCAGCTCAAGCAACAAGGGGAGGGGCTACACCTTC. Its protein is CASSSNKGRGYTF.

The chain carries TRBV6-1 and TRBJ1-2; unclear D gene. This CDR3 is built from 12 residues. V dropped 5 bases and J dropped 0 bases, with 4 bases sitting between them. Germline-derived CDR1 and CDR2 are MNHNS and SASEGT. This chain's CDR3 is CASSMTNYGYTF. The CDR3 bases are TGTGCCAGCAGTATGACTAACTATGGCTACACCTTC.

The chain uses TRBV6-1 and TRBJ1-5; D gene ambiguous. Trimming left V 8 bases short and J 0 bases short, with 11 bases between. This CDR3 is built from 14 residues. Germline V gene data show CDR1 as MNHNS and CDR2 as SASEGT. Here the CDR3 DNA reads TGTGCCAGCTCTTTTGTGGGTAGCAATCAGCCCCAGCATTTT. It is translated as CASSFVGSNQPQHF.

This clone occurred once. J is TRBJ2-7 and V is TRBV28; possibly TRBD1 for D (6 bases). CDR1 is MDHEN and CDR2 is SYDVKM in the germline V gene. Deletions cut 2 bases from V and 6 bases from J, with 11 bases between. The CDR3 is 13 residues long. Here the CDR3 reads CASSLNRALEQYF. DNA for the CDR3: TGTGCCAGCAGTTTAAACAGGGCGCTCGAGCAGTACTTC.

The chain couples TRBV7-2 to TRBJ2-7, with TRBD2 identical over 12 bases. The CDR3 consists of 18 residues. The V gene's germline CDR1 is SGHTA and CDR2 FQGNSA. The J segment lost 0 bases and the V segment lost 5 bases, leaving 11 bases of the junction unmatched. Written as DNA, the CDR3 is TGTGCCAGCAGCCATTCCGGGACTAGCGGGTACCCCTCCTACGAGCAGTACTTC. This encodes CASSHSGTSGYPSYEQYF.

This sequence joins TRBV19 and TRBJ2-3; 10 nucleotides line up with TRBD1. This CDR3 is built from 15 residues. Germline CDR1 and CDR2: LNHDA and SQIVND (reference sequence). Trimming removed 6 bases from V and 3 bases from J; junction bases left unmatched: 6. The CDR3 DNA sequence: TGTGCCAGTAGCAGACCGGGACAGGGGACAGATACGCAGTATTTT. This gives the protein CASSRPGQGTDTQYF.

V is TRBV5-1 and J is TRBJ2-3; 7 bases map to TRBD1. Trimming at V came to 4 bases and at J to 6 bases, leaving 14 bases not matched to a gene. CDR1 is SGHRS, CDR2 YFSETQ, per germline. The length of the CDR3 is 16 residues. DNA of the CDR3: TGCGCCAGCAGCCCCGAGCCACAGGGGTCATACGATACGCAGTATTTT. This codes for CASSPEPQGSYDTQYF.

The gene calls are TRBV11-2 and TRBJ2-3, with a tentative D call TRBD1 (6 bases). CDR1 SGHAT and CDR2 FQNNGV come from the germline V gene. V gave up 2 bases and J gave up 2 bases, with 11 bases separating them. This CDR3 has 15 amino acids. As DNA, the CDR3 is TGTGCCAGCAGCTTAATACAGGGTTTCACAGATACGCAGTATTTT. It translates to CASSLIQGFTDTQYF. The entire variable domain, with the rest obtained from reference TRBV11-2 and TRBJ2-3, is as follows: EAGVAQSPRYKIIEKRQSVAFWCNPISGHATLYWYQQILGQGPKLLIQFQNNGVVDDSQLPKDRFSAERLKGVDSTLKIQPAKLEDSAVYLCASSLIQGFTDTQYFGPGTRLTVL.

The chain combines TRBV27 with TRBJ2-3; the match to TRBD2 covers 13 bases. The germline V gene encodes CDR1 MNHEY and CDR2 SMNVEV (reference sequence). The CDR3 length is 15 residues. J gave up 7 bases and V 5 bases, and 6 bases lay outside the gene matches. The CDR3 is CASSRPGLAGNTQYF. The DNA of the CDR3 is TGTGCCAGCAGTAGACCGGGACTAGCGGGGAATACGCAGTATTTT.

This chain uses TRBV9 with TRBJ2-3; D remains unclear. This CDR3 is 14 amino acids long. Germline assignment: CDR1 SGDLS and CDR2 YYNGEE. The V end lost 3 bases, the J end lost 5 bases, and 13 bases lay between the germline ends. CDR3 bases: TGTGCCAGCAGCGCAAAAGGGCCAGAAGATACGCAGTATTTT. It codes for CASSAKGPEDTQYF.

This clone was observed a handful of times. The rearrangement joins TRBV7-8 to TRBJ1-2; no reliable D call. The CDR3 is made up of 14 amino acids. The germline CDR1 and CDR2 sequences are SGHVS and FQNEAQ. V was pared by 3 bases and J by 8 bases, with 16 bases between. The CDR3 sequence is CASSLSKSGRGYTF. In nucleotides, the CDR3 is TGTGCCAGCAGCTTGTCAAAGTCCGGGCGGGGCTACACCTTC.

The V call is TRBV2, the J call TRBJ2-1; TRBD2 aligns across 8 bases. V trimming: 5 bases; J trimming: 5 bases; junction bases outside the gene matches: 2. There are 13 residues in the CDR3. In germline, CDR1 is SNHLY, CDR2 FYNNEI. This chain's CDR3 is CASSRGGNNEQFF. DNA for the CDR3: TGTGCCAGCAGTCGGGGGGGTAACAATGAGCAGTTCTTC.

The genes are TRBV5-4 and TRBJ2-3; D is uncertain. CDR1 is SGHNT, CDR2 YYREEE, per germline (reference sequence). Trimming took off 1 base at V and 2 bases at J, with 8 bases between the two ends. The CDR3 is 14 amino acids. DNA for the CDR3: TGTGCCAGCAGCTTGAACCGAAACACAGATACGCAGTATTTT. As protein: CASSLNRNTDTQYF. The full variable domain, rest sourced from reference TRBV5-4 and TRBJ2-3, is ETGVTQSPTHLIKTRGQQVTLRCSSQSGHNTVSWYQQALGQGPQFIFQYYREEENGRGNFPPRFSGLQFPNYSSELNVNALELDDSALYLCASSLNRNTDTQYFGPGTRLTVL.